The text below deals with one T cell receptor (beta chain). Its antigen is as yet unknown. Indicated treatment: some 20 received Ad26.COV2.S at low or high dose, single or two shots; about 5 received placebo; per-sample allocation not given. Samples were taken on day 63 after the first vaccine or placebo injection. Recruitment in Boston yielded a donor of adult age, 18-55 years. As its vector, the vaccine had Ad26, which expressed Wuhan-strain SARS-CoV-2 spike. Per the germline V gene, CDR1 is SGHRS and CDR2 is YFSETQ. V was pared by 1 base and J by 10 bases, with 17 bases between. The CDR3 spans 14 residues. Sequenced by immunoSEQ multiplex PCR; TCRdb stores in-frame clones only, minus some. The sample consists of hundreds of thousands of clones, around 92% of them appearing once. This sample is part of a study of Ad26.COV2.S vaccination and SARS-CoV-2 variants. Study-level results: With respect to non-spike TCR breadth, vaccine and placebo recipients were similar. After vaccination, reports described spike-specific CD8+ and CD4+ T cell responses as showing substantial breadth.

The chain joins TRBV5-1 to TRBJ1-2; tentatively, D is TRBD1 (5 bases). The source is a person aged 18 to 59 who received the Ad26.COV2.S COVID-19 vaccine or a placebo. The starting material was peripheral blood, obtained in a trial of Ad26.COV2.S vaccine versus placebo. The CDR3 region has the DNA TGCGCCAGCAGCTTGCGGCAGGACCCGGGGCCCTACACCTTC. It specifies CASSLRQDPGPYTF.